This T cell receptor (beta chain) was found in a study of T cell changes during pregnancy in multiple sclerosis. The germline V gene encodes CDR1 SGDLS and CDR2 YYNGEE. V was trimmed by 4 bases and J by 4 bases, leaving 17 bases between them. The CDR3 has 15 amino acids. The data were produced by immunoSEQ multiplex PCR, yet TCRdb's version contains in-frame clones alone and is incomplete. This repertoire shows more than 45,000 clones, 85% to 95% found once; its top ten account for approximately 0.9%. The material sequenced was CD4+ T cells from peripheral blood mononuclear cells, taken in the second trimester of pregnancy. The rearrangement links TRBV9 to TRBJ1-1; TRBD1 might be the D (5 bases). This TCR derives from a female donor in good health, enrolled as a control in a pregnancy study. CDR3 sequence (DNA): TGTGCCAGCAGCCCAAATGAGGGGAGGAGCACTGAAGCTTTCTTT. Translating it yields CASSPNEGRSTEAFF.